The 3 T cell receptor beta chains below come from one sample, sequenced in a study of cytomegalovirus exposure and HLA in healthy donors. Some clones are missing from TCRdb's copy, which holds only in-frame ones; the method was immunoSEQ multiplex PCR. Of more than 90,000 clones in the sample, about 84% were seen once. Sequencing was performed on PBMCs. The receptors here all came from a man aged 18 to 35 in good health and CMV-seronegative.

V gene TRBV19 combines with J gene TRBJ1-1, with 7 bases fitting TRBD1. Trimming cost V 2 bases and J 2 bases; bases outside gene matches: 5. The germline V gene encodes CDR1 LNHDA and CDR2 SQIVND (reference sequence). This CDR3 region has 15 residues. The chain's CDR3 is CASSIIGGVNTEAFF. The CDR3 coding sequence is TGTGCCAGTAGTATAATAGGGGGCGTAAACACTGAAGCTTTCTTT.

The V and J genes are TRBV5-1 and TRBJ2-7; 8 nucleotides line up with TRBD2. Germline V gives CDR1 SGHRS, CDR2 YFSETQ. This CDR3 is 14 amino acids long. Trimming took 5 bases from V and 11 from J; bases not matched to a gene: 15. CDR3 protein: CASRGGNSGTVEYF. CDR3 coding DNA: TGCGCCAGCAGGGGGGGGAATAGCGGGACGGTAGAGTACTTC.

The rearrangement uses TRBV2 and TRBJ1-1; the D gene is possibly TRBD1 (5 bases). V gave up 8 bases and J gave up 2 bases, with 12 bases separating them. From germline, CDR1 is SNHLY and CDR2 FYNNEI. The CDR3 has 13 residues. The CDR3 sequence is CASSLGVNTEAFF. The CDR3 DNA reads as TGTGCCAGCTCCCTAGGGGTCAACACTGAAGCTTTCTTT.